The clone carrying this T cell receptor beta chain showed up many times. In TCRdb, the 5' RACE reads were re-called with MiXCR into one record per CDR3 protein. The data contain under 25,000 distinct CDR3 sequences, over 5.5% of them singletons. This specimen comes from a study of spatial heterogeneity in lung cancer. Study context: Alpha-chain sequences were consistently detected in smaller numbers than beta-chain sequences.

The time point was: sample taken at primary tumor resection. The cohort: about 79 early-stage, untreated non-small cell lung cancer patients. TCRs were sequenced from unsorted whole RNA of tumor, nontumor lung or PBMC. Per germline, CDR1 LGHNA and CDR2 YNFKEQ. The CDR3 covers 15 residues. The junction had 5 bases not matched to a gene; V was cut back by 7 bases and J by 6 bases. The J gene is TRBJ2-3, the V gene TRBV4-2; 15 nucleotides agree with TRBD2. The receptor comes from a male donor with early-stage non-small cell lung cancer. The sequences come from PBMCs, collected at surgery. The CDR3 nucleotides read TGTGCCAGCAAACCGGGACTAGCGGGGGGTGATACGCAGTATTTT. Protein: CASKPGLAGGDTQYF.